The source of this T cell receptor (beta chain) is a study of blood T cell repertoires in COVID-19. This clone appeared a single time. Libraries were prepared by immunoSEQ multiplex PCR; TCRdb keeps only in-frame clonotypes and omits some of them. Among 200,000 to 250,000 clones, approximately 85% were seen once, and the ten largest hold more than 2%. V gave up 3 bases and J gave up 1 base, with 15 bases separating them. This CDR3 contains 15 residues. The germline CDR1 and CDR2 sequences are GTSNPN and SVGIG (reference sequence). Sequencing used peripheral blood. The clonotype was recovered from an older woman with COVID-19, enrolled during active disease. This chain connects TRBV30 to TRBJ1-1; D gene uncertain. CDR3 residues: CAWRGGFSTNTEAFF. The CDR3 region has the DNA TGTGCCTGGAGGGGAGGGTTCAGTACGAACACTGAAGCTTTCTTT.